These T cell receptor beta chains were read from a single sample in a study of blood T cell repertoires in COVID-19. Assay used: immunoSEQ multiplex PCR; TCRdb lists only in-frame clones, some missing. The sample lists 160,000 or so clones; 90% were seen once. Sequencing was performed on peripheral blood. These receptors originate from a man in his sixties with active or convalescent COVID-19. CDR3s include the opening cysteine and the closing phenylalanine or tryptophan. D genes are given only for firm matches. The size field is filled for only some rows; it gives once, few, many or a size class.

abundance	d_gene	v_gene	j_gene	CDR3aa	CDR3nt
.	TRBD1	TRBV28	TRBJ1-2	CASSVRGPLYGYTF	TGTGCCAGCAGTGTCAGGGGGCCCCTCTATGGCTACACCTTC
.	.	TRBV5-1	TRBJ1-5	CASSLVAGGNQPQHF	TGCGCCAGCAGCTTGGTCGCGGGTGGCAATCAGCCCCAGCATTTT
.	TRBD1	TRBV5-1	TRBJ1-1	CASRRQGGNTEAFF	TGCGCCAGCAGACGCCAGGGGGGGAACACTGAAGCTTTCTTT
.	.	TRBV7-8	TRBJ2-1	CASSRGRGDGEQFF	TGTGCCAGCAGCCGAGGAAGGGGTGACGGTGAGCAGTTCTTC
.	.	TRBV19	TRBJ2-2	CASSPRRASDAGELFF	TGTGCCAGTAGTCCCCGCAGGGCGTCGGACGCCGGGGAGCTGTTTTTT
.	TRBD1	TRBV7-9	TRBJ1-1	CASSLAPDRTEAFF	TGTGCCAGCAGCTTAGCGCCGGACAGGACTGAAGCTTTCTTT
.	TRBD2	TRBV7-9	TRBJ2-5	CASSLVWGEGPETQYF	TGTGCCAGCAGCTTAGTTTGGGGGGAGGGCCCGGAGACCCAGTACTTC
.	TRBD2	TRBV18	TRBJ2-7	CASSSLASGGKSYEQYF	TGTGCCAGCTCATCGTTAGCTAGCGGGGGAAAATCCTACGAGCAGTACTTC
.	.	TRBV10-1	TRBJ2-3	CATGERADTQYF	TGCGCCACCGGAGAGAGGGCAGATACGCAGTATTTT
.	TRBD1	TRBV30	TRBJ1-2	CAWSVGTGKGHGYTF	TGTGCCTGGAGTGTCGGGACAGGGAAAGGGCATGGCTACACCTTC
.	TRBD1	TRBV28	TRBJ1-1	CASRRTGMNTEAFF	TGTGCCAGCAGAAGGACAGGGATGAACACTGAAGCTTTCTTT
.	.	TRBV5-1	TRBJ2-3	CASSLQVSPPDTQYF	TGCGCCAGCAGCTTACAGGTTTCACCCCCAGATACGCAGTATTTT
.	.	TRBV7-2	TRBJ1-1	CASSPTLGSTEAFF	TGTGCCAGCAGCCCGACACTGGGGAGCACTGAAGCTTTCTTT
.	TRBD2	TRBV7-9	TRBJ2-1	CASSTRPGLGDNEQFF	TGTGCCAGCAGCACCAGACCGGGACTAGGTGACAATGAGCAGTTCTTC
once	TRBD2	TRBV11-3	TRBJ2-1	CASSLGRLAGNEQFF	TGTGCCAGCAGCTTAGGTCGGCTAGCGGGCAATGAGCAGTTCTTC
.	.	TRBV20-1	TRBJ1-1	CSAREAVEAFF	TGCAGTGCTAGAGAGGCAGTCGAAGCTTTCTTT
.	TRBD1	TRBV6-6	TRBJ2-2	CASSRDRLNTGELFF	TGTGCCAGCAGCCGGGACAGGTTAAACACCGGGGAGCTGTTTTTT
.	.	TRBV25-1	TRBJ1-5	CASSELDQPQHF	TGTGCCAGCAGTGAATTAGATCAGCCCCAGCATTTT
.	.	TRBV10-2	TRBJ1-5	CASSESGTGLVSQPQHF	TGCGCCAGCAGTGAGTCGGGCACAGGGCTCGTAAGTCAGCCCCAGCATTTT
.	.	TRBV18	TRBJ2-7	CASSPPQVGQLMYF	TGTGCCAGCTCACCACCGCAGGTGGGACAACTCATGTACTTC
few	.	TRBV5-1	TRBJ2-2	CASSLQGRDTGELFF	TGCGCCAGCAGCTTACAGGGACGGGACACCGGGGAGCTGTTTTTT
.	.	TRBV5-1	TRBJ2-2	CASSRLGAETGELFF	TGCGCCAGCAGTAGGTTGGGGGCCGAAACCGGGGAGCTGTTTTTT
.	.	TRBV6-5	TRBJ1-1	CASTSRGGIEAFF	TGTGCCAGCACTAGTAGGGGGGGGATTGAAGCTTTCTTT
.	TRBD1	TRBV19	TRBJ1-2	CAVRDRANYGYTF	TGTGCCGTTCGGGACAGGGCGAACTATGGCTACACCTTC
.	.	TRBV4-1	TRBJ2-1	CASSQDFGRGSYNEQFF	TGCGCCAGCAGCCAAGATTTTGGGAGGGGGTCCTACAATGAGCAGTTCTTC
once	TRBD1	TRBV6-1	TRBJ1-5	CASSEVGQGGPDNQPQHF	TGTGCCAGCAGTGAAGTTGGGCAGGGGGGACCTGACAATCAGCCCCAGCATTTT
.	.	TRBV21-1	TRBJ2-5	CASSKDNRGQETQYF	TGTGCCAGCAGCAAAGACAACAGGGGCCAAGAGACCCAGTACTTC
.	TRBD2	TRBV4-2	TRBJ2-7	CASSQTGLAGAVTYEQYF	TGTGCCAGCAGCCAGACGGGACTAGCGGGAGCAGTAACCTACGAGCAGTACTTC
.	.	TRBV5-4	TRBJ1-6	CASSLALGQDYNSPLHF	TGTGCCAGCAGCTTGGCTTTGGGGCAGGACTATAATTCACCCCTCCACTTT
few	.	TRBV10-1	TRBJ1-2	CASSESGRAGYTF	TGCGCCAGCAGTGAGTCGGGGAGGGCTGGCTACACCTTC
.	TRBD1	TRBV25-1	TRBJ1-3	CASSEYIQGASGNTIYF	TGTGCCAGCAGTGAATATATTCAGGGGGCCTCTGGAAACACCATATATTTT
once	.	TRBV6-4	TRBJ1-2	CASSDSRGRYGYTF	TGTGCCAGCAGTGACTCTAGGGGTAGATATGGCTACACCTTC
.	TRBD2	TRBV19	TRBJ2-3	CASSVGLAGVVADTQYF	TGTGCCAGTAGTGTGGGACTAGCGGGAGTAGTGGCAGATACGCAGTATTTT
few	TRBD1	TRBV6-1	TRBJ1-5	CASSEADRDSNQPQHF	TGTGCCAGCAGTGAAGCGGACAGGGATAGCAATCAGCCCCAGCATTTT
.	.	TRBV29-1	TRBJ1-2	CSAGSVYYGYTF	TGCAGCGCCGGGTCCGTGTACTATGGCTACACCTTC
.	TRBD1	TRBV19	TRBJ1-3	CASSIVLTGDFGNTIYF	TGTGCCAGTAGTATAGTTTTGACAGGGGATTTTGGAAACACCATATATTTT
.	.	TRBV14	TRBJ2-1	CASSLGGGIWNEQFF	TGTGCCAGCAGCCTGGGTGGCGGGATATGGAATGAGCAGTTCTTC
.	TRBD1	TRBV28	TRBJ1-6	CASRSTGGSPLHF	TGTGCCAGCAGATCGACAGGGGGATCACCCCTCCACTTT
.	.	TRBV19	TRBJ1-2	CASSIRGGAGMGGYTF	TGTGCCAGTAGTATAAGAGGCGGGGCCGGGATGGGTGGCTACACCTTC
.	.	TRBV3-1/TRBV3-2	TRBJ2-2	CASSQDRGTGELFF	TGTGCCAGCAGCCAAGACAGGGGTACCGGGGAGCTGTTTTTT
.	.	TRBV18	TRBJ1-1	CASSPPGGLLNTEAFF	TGTGCCAGCTCTCCCCCTGGGGGACTTTTGAACACTGAAGCTTTCTTT
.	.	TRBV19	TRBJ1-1	CASSIDPGWEAFF	TGTGCCAGTAGTATAGATCCGGGTTGGGAAGCTTTCTTT
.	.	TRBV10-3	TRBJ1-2	CAISRRDTGHGYTF	TGTGCCATCAGTCGCCGGGACACGGGCCATGGCTACACCTTC
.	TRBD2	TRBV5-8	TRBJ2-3	CASSFSGSRDTQYF	TGTGCCAGCAGCTTTAGCGGGAGTAGAGATACGCAGTATTTT
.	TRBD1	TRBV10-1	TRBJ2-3	CASSDGGQGWVDTQYF	TGCGCCAGCAGTGATGGTGGACAGGGGTGGGTTGATACGCAGTATTTT
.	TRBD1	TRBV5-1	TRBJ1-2	CASSLPGQGANGYTF	TGCGCCAGCAGCTTGCCGGGACAGGGGGCGAATGGCTACACCTTC
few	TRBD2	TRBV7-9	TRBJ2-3	CASSFPWTSGRSRGKQYF	TGTGCCAGCAGCTTCCCGTGGACTAGCGGGCGCTCCCGGGGAAAGCAGTATTTT
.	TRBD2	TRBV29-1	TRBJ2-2	CSVGASGSRVTGELFF	TGCAGCGTTGGGGCTAGCGGGAGTCGAGTCACCGGGGAGCTGTTTTTT
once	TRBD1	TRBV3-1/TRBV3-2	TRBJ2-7	CASSRTGSSYEQYF	TGTGCCAGCAGTCGGACAGGGAGCTCCTACGAGCAGTACTTC
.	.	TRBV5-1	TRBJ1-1	CASALGAGNTEAFF	TGCGCCAGCGCGCTGGGTGCGGGGAACACTGAAGCTTTCTTT
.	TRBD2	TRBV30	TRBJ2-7	CAWSVGGGVYEQYF	TGTGCCTGGAGTGTAGGCGGGGGGGTATACGAGCAGTACTTC
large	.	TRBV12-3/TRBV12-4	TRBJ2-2	CASSPVGTGELFF	TGTGCCAGCAGCCCGGTCGGCACCGGGGAGCTGTTTTTT
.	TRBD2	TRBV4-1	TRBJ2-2	CASSHLPGTSGETNTGELFF	TGCGCCAGCAGCCATCTGCCCGGGACTAGCGGGGAAACGAACACCGGGGAGCTGTTTTTT
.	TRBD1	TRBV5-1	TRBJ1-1	CASSAGQGSAYTEAFF	TGCGCCAGCAGCGCCGGACAGGGCAGTGCGTACACTGAAGCTTTCTTT
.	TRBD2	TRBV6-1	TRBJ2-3	CASREGLAGDYYVSDTQYF	TGTGCCAGCAGGGAAGGACTAGCGGGGGACTACTATGTTTCAGATACGCAGTATTTT
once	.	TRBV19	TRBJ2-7	CASSTNDRYYEQYF	TGTGCCAGTAGTACCAACGACAGATACTACGAGCAGTACTTC
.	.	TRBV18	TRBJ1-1	CASSPYRAMDTEAFF	TGTGCCAGCTCACCCTACAGGGCAATGGACACTGAAGCTTTCTTT
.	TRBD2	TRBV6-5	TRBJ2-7	CASSYSSGRVGEQYF	TGTGCCAGCAGTTATTCAAGCGGGAGAGTAGGCGAGCAGTACTTC
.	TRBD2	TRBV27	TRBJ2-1	CASSSRTSGSFWDNEQFF	TGTGCCAGCAGTTCTAGGACTAGCGGGAGTTTTTGGGACAATGAGCAGTTCTTC